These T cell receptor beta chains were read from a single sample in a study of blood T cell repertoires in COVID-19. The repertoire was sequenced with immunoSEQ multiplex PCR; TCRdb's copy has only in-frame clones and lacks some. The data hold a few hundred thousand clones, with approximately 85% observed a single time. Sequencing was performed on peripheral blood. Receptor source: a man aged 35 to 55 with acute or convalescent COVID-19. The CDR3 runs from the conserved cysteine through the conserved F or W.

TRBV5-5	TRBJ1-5	CASSFQGQPQHF
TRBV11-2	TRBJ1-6	CASSFGNSPLHF
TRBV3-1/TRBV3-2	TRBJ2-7	CASSPTHRGPHEQYF
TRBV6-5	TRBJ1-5	CASSWGLSQPQHF
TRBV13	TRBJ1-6	CASTPPPGQGHSPLHF
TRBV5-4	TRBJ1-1	CASSLDLGGGLHTEAFF
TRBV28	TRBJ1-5	CASSFPGRDQPQHF
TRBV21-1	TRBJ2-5	CASSKARGGETQYF
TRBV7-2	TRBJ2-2	CASSRYRDSSTGELFF
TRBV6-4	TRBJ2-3	CASSGTSGDGTDTQYF
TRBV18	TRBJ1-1	CASSLQGGGYTEAFF
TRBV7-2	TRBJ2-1	CASSRTSASYNEQFF
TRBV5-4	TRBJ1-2	CASSPGAFGDGYTF
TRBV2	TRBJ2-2	CASSARGPGELFF
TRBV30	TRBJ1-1	CAWSVLRENLF
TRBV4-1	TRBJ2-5	CASSQDKDRGQTQYF
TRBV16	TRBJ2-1	CASSQPTSGKFF
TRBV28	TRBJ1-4	CASSLAGRNNEKLFF
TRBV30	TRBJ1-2	CAWSHTGGSGYTF
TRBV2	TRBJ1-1	CASSVRAGYDTEAFF
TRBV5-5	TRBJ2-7	CASSLSGTSGYEQYF
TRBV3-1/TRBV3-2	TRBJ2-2	CASSVHRGNTGELFF
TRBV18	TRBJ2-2	CASSPPEGVITGELFF
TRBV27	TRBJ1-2	CASSLWAGQRIYTF
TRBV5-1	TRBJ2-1	CASSSLAGPEQFF
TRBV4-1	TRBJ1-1	CASSQPGTGGREAFF
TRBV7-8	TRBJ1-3	CASSRGGGNTIYF
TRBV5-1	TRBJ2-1	CASSHGTGEQFF
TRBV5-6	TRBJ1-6	CASSLSGISPLHF